The 16 T cell receptor beta chains in this list originate from one sample, sequenced in a study of blood T cells in healthy people across ages. Alongside a J-beta primer mix, a sample-barcoded 5' primer served in a second PCR lasting about 7 to 12 cycles. MiXCR, applied by TCRdb to the 5' RACE reads, yields one record per CDR3 protein. Of over 1.5 million distinct CDR3 sequences in the sample, roughly 50% were seen once. The sample consisted of blood. These receptors all stem from a woman between 40 and 50 years old in good health.

The rearrangement uses TRBV5-5 and TRBJ2-7; a possible D gene is TRBD1 (5 bases). The CDR3 loop spans 13 amino acids. V was shortened by 4 bases and J by 2 bases, with 10 bases between the two germline ends. Germline loops: CDR1 SGHKS, CDR2 YYEKEE (reference sequence). The CDR3 DNA sequence: TGTGCCAGCAGCGGGGCAAGGCCCTACGAGCAGTACTTC. It translates to CASSGARPYEQYF.

The table lists this clonotype with a few counts. V gene TRBV12-3 or TRBV12-4 combines with J gene TRBJ2-7, with TRBD1 matching over 9 bases. Trimming removed 3 bases from V and 4 bases from J; junction bases left unmatched: 7. This CDR3 region has 15 residues. Here the CDR3 DNA reads TGTGCCAGCAGTTTGGGTCGACAGGGGGTATACGAGCAGTACTTC. Protein sequence: CASSLGRQGVYEQYF.

This clonotype was picked up a small number of times. J is TRBJ1-2 and V is TRBV20-1; 9 bases are a match to TRBD1. After removal of 0 bases from V and 5 bases from J, the junction contained 7 bases not matched to a gene. Germline CDR1 DFQATT, CDR2 SNEGSKA (reference sequence). CDR3 length: 15 amino acids. CDR3 DNA sequence: TGCAGTGCTAGAGAGGGACAGGGAAGGGAGTATGGCTACACCTTC. Translation gives CSAREGQGREYGYTF.

This clonotype was seen once. This may be a read error, as it is one base from a much larger clone. The chain is built from TRBV9 and TRBJ2-3; maybe TRBD2 (5 bases). Trimming stripped 0 bases from V and 4 bases from J, with 6 bases between. Looked up from germline, CDR1 is SGDLS and CDR2 is YYNGEE. This CDR3 contains 13 residues. The CDR3 DNA reads as TGTGCCAGCAGCGTAGACGGGGCAGATACGCAGTATTTT. It yields the protein CASSVDGADTQYF.

This clonotype was picked up a small number of times. The V gene is TRBV20-1, the J gene TRBJ2-3; 7 bases line up with TRBD2. This CDR3 region has 15 residues. CDR1 and CDR2 (germline): DFQATT, SNEGSKA (reference sequence). V lost 0 bases, J lost 4 bases, and 7 bases stayed unmatched. Here the CDR3 DNA reads TGCAGTGCTAGAGATTGGACGGGGGGTTCAGATACGCAGTATTTT. This translates into CSARDWTGGSDTQYF.

The chain employs TRBV11-2 and TRBJ1-2, with TRBD1 as a possible D gene (5 bases). This CDR3 has 15 amino acids. V lost 5 bases to trimming and J lost 0 bases, with 13 bases between them. The germline V gene encodes CDR1 SGHAT and CDR2 FQNNGV. Written as DNA, the CDR3 is TGTGCCAGCAGCCGGGGCGGACAAACTAACTATGGCTACACCTTC. This codes for CASSRGGQTNYGYTF.

As for this clonotype: Sequence at one end of the junction differs from germline and may be a read error. The V and J genes are TRBV18 and TRBJ2-1; D possibly corresponds to TRBD1 (6 bases). Per the germline V gene, CDR1 is KGHSH and CDR2 is LQKENI. This CDR3 is 17 amino acids long. The CDR3 spells CPSSPVARAGDVDEQFF. CDR3 nucleotides: TGTCCCAGCTCACCAGTAGCTAGGGCAGGGGATGTGGATGAGCAGTTCTTC.

V usage is TRBV7-6 and J usage is TRBJ1-2, with no clear D. Between the trimmed V and J ends, which lost 8 bases and 2 bases, there was a span of 15 bases. There are 14 residues in the CDR3. The V gene's germline CDR1 is SGHVS and CDR2 FNYEAQ. The chain's CDR3 is CASGSQTDNYGYTF. The CDR3 DNA follows: TGTGCCAGCGGGTCTCAGACGGACAACTATGGCTACACCTTC.

This clonotype has only a few counts. The chain uses TRBV14 and TRBJ2-7, with TRBD1 identical over 8 bases. The J call is doubtful: the DNA matches TRBJ2-5 better. Germline CDR1 is SGHDN and CDR2 is FVKESK. CDR3 length: 14 amino acids. The DNA of the CDR3 is TGTGCCAGCAGCCGGACAGGGCGGAAAGAGACCCAGTACTTC. Its translation is CASSRTGRKETQYF.

The gene calls are TRBV4-1 and TRBJ2-5, with a possible D match to TRBD1 (6 bases). This CDR3 is built from 16 residues. The V and J ends lost 0 bases and 0 bases respectively, with 11 bases between them. CDR1 and CDR2 (germline): MGHRA, YSYEKL. In nucleotides, the CDR3 is TGCGCCAGCAGCCAAGACACCCAGGGGTACCAAGAGACCCAGTACTTC. Its translation is CASSQDTQGYQETQYF.

This chain joins TRBV14 and TRBJ2-3; D not resolved. V was shortened by 4 bases and J by 4 bases, with 18 bases between the two germline ends. There are 16 residues in the CDR3. Germline assignment: CDR1 SGHDN and CDR2 FVKESK. The CDR3 is CASSPSSAFRADTQYF. The DNA of the CDR3 is TGTGCCAGCAGCCCCTCATCAGCTTTTCGCGCAGATACGCAGTATTTT.

This clonotype was seen more than once but under ten times. The chain employs TRBV7-2 and TRBJ2-7; the match to TRBD1 covers 10 bases. CDR1 SGHTA and CDR2 FQGNSA come from the germline V gene. This CDR3 spans 15 amino acids. After removal of 7 bases from V and 1 base from J, the junction contained 7 bases not matched to a gene. This CDR3 reads CASNARDRGSYEQYF. CDR3 DNA: TGTGCCAGCAACGCTAGGGACAGGGGATCCTACGAGCAGTACTTC.

The V and J genes are TRBV20-1 and TRBJ2-5; no clear D. Germline assignment: CDR1 DFQATT and CDR2 SNEGSKA (reference sequence). The CDR3 length is 13 residues. Trimming took off 5 bases at V and 5 bases at J, with 15 bases between the two ends. The CDR3 spells CSADIVRSETQYF. DNA of the CDR3: TGCAGTGCTGACATTGTCCGCAGCGAGACCCAGTACTTC.

This clonotype was counted only a few times. The CDR3 DNA is TGTGCCAGCCAGGTAGACTTTAGCACAGATACGCAGTATTTT. Translating gives CASQVDFSTDTQYF. The rearrangement joins TRBV28 to TRBJ2-3; D not certain. CDR1 is MDHEN and CDR2 is SYDVKM in the germline V gene. CDR3 length: 14 residues. V lost 8 bases and J lost 0, with 12 bases in between.

In this sample, this clonotype turned up a few times. This sequence joins TRBV11-2 and TRBJ2-5, with 9 bases aligning to TRBD1. The CDR3 sequence is 13 residues long. J was trimmed by 7 bases and V by 4 bases; bases with no gene match: 4. Germline CDR1 and CDR2: SGHAT and FQNNGV. This CDR3 is CASSSGQGGTQYF. The CDR3 coding sequence is TGTGCCAGCAGCTCGGGACAGGGAGGGACCCAGTACTTC.

The chain couples TRBV5-6 to TRBJ2-1; TRBD1 agrees at 7 bases. Germline assignment: CDR1 SGHDT and CDR2 YYEEEE. V trimming: 4 bases; J trimming: 1 base; junction bases outside the gene matches: 5. The CDR3 extends over 15 amino acids. For the CDR3, the DNA is TGTGCCAGCAGCGTGGGACAGTTATCCTACAATGAGCAGTTCTTC. It translates to CASSVGQLSYNEQFF.